Presented here are 25 T cell receptor beta chains from one specimen sequenced in a study of lymphopenia after photon versus proton radiotherapy. Only in-frame clones appear in the TCRdb table, and some are missing; sequencing was by immunoSEQ multiplex PCR. The sample includes 30,000 to 45,000 clones, under 90% of them seen just once. This specimen consisted of peripheral blood, obtained from a patient treated with photon-based radiotherapy. The receptors here all came from a man aged 50 to 60 with gastric cancer.

The rearrangement links TRBV25-1 to TRBJ1-2; no reliable D call. Germline CDR1 is MGHDK and CDR2 is SYGVNS. This CDR3 contains 10 residues. V lost 8 bases, J lost 4 bases, and 5 bases lay in between. CDR3 bases: TGTGCCAGCCCCGGCTATGGCTACACCTTC. It codes for CASPGYGYTF.

The chain has TRBV5-6 and TRBJ2-7, with 12 positions matching TRBD1. Per the germline V gene, CDR1 is SGHDT and CDR2 is YYEEEE. This CDR3 is 15 amino acids long. J lost 5 bases, V lost 1 base, and 4 bases had no gene match. CDR3 sequence reads: CASSLLGTGGHEQYF. Here the CDR3 DNA reads TGTGCCAGCAGCTTGTTAGGGACAGGGGGCCACGAGCAGTACTTC.

This chain joins TRBV29-1 and TRBJ1-1; D call uncertain. The germline V and J ends were trimmed by 8 bases and 1 base, with 14 bases remaining between them. Germline loops: CDR1 SQVTM, CDR2 ANQGSEA. The CDR3 covers 13 residues. CDR3 sequence (DNA): TGCAGCTCGCTGAACGGAGAGAACACTGAAGCTTTCTTT. It yields the protein CSSLNGENTEAFF.

This chain joins TRBV30 and TRBJ1-1; no definite D call. Germline V lookup: CDR1 GTSNPN, CDR2 SVGIG (reference sequence). The length of the CDR3 is 14 residues. V was pared by 2 bases and J by 1 base, with 11 bases between. The CDR3, as DNA: TGTGCCTGGAGTCGGACGGCAGCGAACACTGAAGCTTTCTTT. Translated: CAWSRTAANTEAFF.

The table lists this clone with a count of one. The rearrangement uses TRBV4-3 and TRBJ2-2, with D hard to call. Germline CDR1 LGHNA, CDR2 YSLEER. Trimming cost V 0 bases and J 7 bases, with 6 bases left between them. The CDR3 totals 13 residues. CDR3 nucleotide sequence: TGCGCCAGCAGCCAAGAAGGGATCGGGGAGCTGTTTTTT. Translated, it gives CASSQEGIGELFF.

V usage is TRBV6-5 and J usage is TRBJ1-1, with 7 bases lining up with TRBD1. The CDR3 loop spans 16 amino acids. The germline gives CDR1 MNHEY, CDR2 SVGAGI. The V gene end was trimmed by 2 bases and the J gene end by 0 bases; junction bases not matched to a gene: 6. In DNA form, the CDR3 reads TGTGCCAGCAGTTACATCAGGGGGTCTGTGAACACTGAAGCTTTCTTT. Protein sequence: CASSYIRGSVNTEAFF.

The chain links TRBV11-2 to TRBJ1-1, with D perhaps TRBD1 (6 bases). The CDR3 covers 18 residues. Germline V gene sequence: CDR1 SGHAT, CDR2 FQNNGV. Trimming shortened V by 0 bases and J by 4 bases, and 21 bases separated the two germline ends. CDR3 sequence (DNA): TGTGCCAGCAGCTTAGAGGCTGTGGGGGCCCCAAGGGGCACTGAAGCTTTCTTT. Its translation: CASSLEAVGAPRGTEAFF.

The CDR3 reads CASSEGETQYF. CDR3 sequence (DNA): TGCGCCAGCAGTGAAGGGGAGACCCAGTACTTC. The J gene is TRBJ2-5, the V gene TRBV5-1, with D uncertain. CDR3 length equals 11 residues. V dropped 5 bases and J dropped 5 bases, with 7 bases sitting between them. Germline V CDR1 and CDR2: SGHRS, YFSETQ. Full variable domain (missing parts from reference TRBV5-1 and TRBJ2-5): KAGVTQTPRYLIKTRGQQVTLSCSPISGHRSVSWYQQTPGQGLQFLFEYFSETQRNKGNFPGRFSGRQFSNSRSEMNVSTLELGDSALYLCASSEGETQYFGPGTRLLVL.

This sequence joins TRBV7-2 and TRBJ2-7, with D unresolved. This CDR3 has 14 residues. V dropped 3 bases and J dropped 3 bases, with 12 bases sitting between them. Germline V gene data show CDR1 as SGHTA and CDR2 as FQGNSA. The CDR3 is CASSFQAMSYEQYF. CDR3 coding DNA: TGTGCCAGCAGCTTCCAGGCCATGAGCTACGAGCAGTACTTC.

V is TRBV27 and J is TRBJ2-1; 11 bases fit TRBD1. With V trimmed by 5 bases and J by 0 bases, 3 bases remained unmatched. The CDR3 sequence is 16 residues long. CDR1 is MNHEY, CDR2 SMNVEV, per germline (reference sequence). Written as DNA, the CDR3 is TGTGCCAGCAGTCCCGGGACAGGGGGCTCCTACAATGAGCAGTTCTTC. Encoded protein: CASSPGTGGSYNEQFF.

The genes are TRBV18 and TRBJ2-3, with a weak D call TRBD2 (5 bases). This CDR3 comprises 16 residues. V was trimmed by 3 bases and J by 5 bases, leaving 18 bases between them. Germline V lookup: CDR1 KGHSH, CDR2 LQKENI. The DNA of the CDR3 is TGTGCCAGCTCACCCGGGATCGTAACCAGCTTAGATACGCAGTATTTT. It is translated as CASSPGIVTSLDTQYF.

The chain employs TRBV2 and TRBJ1-5; D is undetermined. V shed 3 bases and J shed 7 bases, with 13 bases lying between them. This CDR3 spans 14 amino acids. Looked up from germline, CDR1 is SNHLY and CDR2 is FYNNEI. The CDR3 is CASSDWSGGQPQHF. The CDR3 coding sequence is TGTGCCAGCAGTGATTGGTCAGGTGGACAGCCCCAGCATTTT.

This clone occurred once. The chain employs TRBV11-2 and TRBJ2-7, with no clear D. Trimming pared 3 bases from V and 2 bases from J, leaving 11 bases between. CDR3 size: 14 residues. Per germline, CDR1 SGHAT and CDR2 FQNNGV. The CDR3 region is CASSFRAGTYEQYF. For the CDR3, the DNA is TGTGCCAGCAGCTTTCGGGCCGGAACCTACGAGCAGTACTTC.

The rearrangement uses TRBV2 and TRBJ2-7, with a weak D call TRBD1 (5 bases). V was cut by 2 bases and J by 0 bases, with 11 bases left in between. The germline gives CDR1 SNHLY, CDR2 FYNNEI. The CDR3 has 15 amino acids. This CDR3 reads CASSELDTLSYEQYF. In DNA form, the CDR3 reads TGTGCCAGCAGTGAACTGGACACCCTCTCCTACGAGCAGTACTTC.

This chain links TRBV7-2 with TRBJ1-6; 9 positions match TRBD1. The CDR3 spans 13 residues. The germline CDR1 and CDR2 sequences are SGHTA and FQGNSA. V was pared by 4 bases and J by 8 bases, with 0 bases of the junction left unmatched. The CDR3 loop is CASSWTGDSPLHF. DNA of the CDR3: TGTGCCAGCAGCTGGACAGGGGATTCACCCCTCCACTTT.

This clone was found once. V usage is TRBV29-1 and J usage is TRBJ2-3; either TRBD1 or TRBD2 may fit D (6 bases each). Trimming cost V 6 bases and J 1 base, with 14 bases left between them. CDR1 is SQVTM and CDR2 is ANQGSEA in the germline V gene. This CDR3 has 14 residues. The CDR3 is CSVQEGGGTDTQYF. The CDR3 DNA is TGCAGCGTCCAAGAGGGGGGAGGCACAGATACGCAGTATTTT.

V gene TRBV19 combines with J gene TRBJ2-5; 8 bases match TRBD1. The CDR3 is 14 amino acids. CDR1 is LNHDA and CDR2 is SQIVND in the germline V gene (reference sequence). J lost 7 bases, V lost 4 bases, and 8 bases had no gene match. The CDR3 DNA follows: TGTGCCAGTAGTACGGACAGGGATGTTGGGACCCAGTACTTC. It specifies CASSTDRDVGTQYF.

The V gene is TRBV14, the J gene TRBJ2-1; TRBD1 is a possible D gene (6 bases). This CDR3 region has 13 residues. CDR1 and CDR2 from the germline V gene are SGHDN and FVKESK. V was clipped by 4 bases and J by 5 bases, with 9 bases between them. The CDR3 is CASSPPGDNEQFF. The CDR3 coding sequence is TGTGCCAGCAGCCCCCCAGGGGACAATGAGCAGTTCTTC. The whole variable domain, remainder taken from reference TRBV14 and TRBJ2-1, is EAGVTQFPSHSVIEKGQTVTLRCDPISGHDNLYWYRRVMGKEIKFLLHFVKESKQDESGMPNNRFLAERTGGTYSTLKVQPAELEDSGVYFCASSPPGDNEQFFGPGTRLTVL.

The rearrangement uses TRBV7-7 and TRBJ1-1, with 7 positions matching TRBD1. V trimming: 4 bases; J trimming: 6 bases; junction bases outside the gene matches: 5. Germline CDR1 SSHAT, CDR2 FNYEAQ (reference sequence). CDR3 length equals 13 residues. The CDR3 DNA is TGTGCCAGCAGCTCCCGACAGGGAGCTGAAGCTTTCTTT. Its protein product is CASSSRQGAEAFF.

The chain uses TRBV4-2 and TRBJ2-3; 13 bases map to TRBD2. Losses at the gene ends were 2 bases for V and 6 bases for J; bases not matched to a gene: 5. Per the germline V gene, CDR1 is LGHNA and CDR2 is YNFKEQ. The CDR3 extends over 16 amino acids. CDR3 coding DNA: TGTGCCAGCAGCCAACTTAGGACTAGCGGGAGTGATACGCAGTATTTT. Its translation: CASSQLRTSGSDTQYF.

The chain has TRBV11-2 and TRBJ2-6, with TRBD1 matching 9 bases. The V gene end was trimmed by 5 bases and the J gene end by 0 bases; junction bases not matched to a gene: 8. The CDR3 totals 18 residues. Per the germline V gene, CDR1 is SGHAT and CDR2 is FQNNGV. CDR3 amino acids: CASSPGQGPGSGANVLTF. DNA for the CDR3: TGTGCCAGCAGCCCAGGACAGGGGCCGGGCTCTGGGGCCAACGTCCTGACTTTC.

The chain joins TRBV9 to TRBJ2-1; unclear D gene. Trimming took off 2 bases at V and 1 base at J, with 7 bases between the two ends. The V gene's germline CDR1 is SGDLS and CDR2 YYNGEE. The CDR3 has 14 amino acids. The CDR3 coding sequence is TGTGCCAGCAGCGTGGAGAGGTCCTACAATGAGCAGTTCTTC. Translating it yields CASSVERSYNEQFF.

The V gene is TRBV5-1, the J gene TRBJ2-3, with TRBD2 matching over 11 bases. Trimming at V came to 1 base and at J to 4 bases, leaving 8 bases not matched to a gene. CDR1 SGHRS and CDR2 YFSETQ come from the germline V gene. The CDR3 spans 17 residues. CDR3: CASSLNPSGRFADTQYF. In nucleotides, the CDR3 is TGCGCCAGCAGCTTGAATCCTAGCGGGAGGTTTGCAGATACGCAGTATTTT. Based on the CDR3 plus reference TRBV5-1 and TRBJ2-3, the full variable domain is KAGVTQTPRYLIKTRGQQVTLSCSPISGHRSVSWYQQTPGQGLQFLFEYFSETQRNKGNFPGRFSGRQFSNSRSEMNVSTLELGDSALYLCASSLNPSGRFADTQYFGPGTRLTVL.

The chain links TRBV19 to TRBJ1-1; weak D call: TRBD1 (6 bases). Between the trimmed V and J ends, which lost 5 bases and 7 bases, there was a span of 14 bases. This CDR3 has 13 residues. Germline CDR1 LNHDA, CDR2 SQIVND (reference sequence). CDR3 loop: CASSLGAQGEAFF. CDR3 DNA: TGTGCCAGTAGTTTGGGGGCTCAGGGTGAAGCTTTCTTT.

This clone was observed a single time. The V and J genes are TRBV9 and TRBJ2-3, with D perhaps matching TRBD2 (6 bases). CDR3 length: 18 amino acids. Germline CDR1 is SGDLS and CDR2 is YYNGEE. The V end lost 0 bases, the J end lost 1 base, and 18 bases lay between the germline ends. The CDR3 loop is CASSVGDAGPSGTDTQYF. DNA of the CDR3: TGTGCCAGCAGCGTAGGGGACGCGGGGCCTTCGGGCACAGATACGCAGTATTTT. The full variable domain, completed using reference TRBV9 and TRBJ2-3, is DSGVTQTPKHLITATGQRVTLRCSPRSGDLSVYWYQQSLDQGLQFLIQYYNGEERAKGNILERFSAQQFPDLHSELNLSSLELGDSALYFCASSVGDAGPSGTDTQYFGPGTRLTVL.